This passage covers 26 T cell receptor beta chains from one sample sequenced in a study of T cell responses to AZD1222 COVID-19 vaccine. TCRdb's table, derived via immunoSEQ multiplex PCR, lists solely in-frame clones and lacks some. This sample has tens of thousands of clones, with 92% found just once. The source was peripheral blood, collected on day 0 of AZD1222 vaccination. The receptors were gathered from an adult in good health.

The CDR3 protein is CASTSTLRYNEQFF. The CDR3, as DNA: TGTGCCAGCACCTCAACTCTGCGGTACAATGAGCAGTTCTTC. This chain links TRBV28 with TRBJ2-1; D ambiguous. Trimming shortened V by 7 bases and J by 4 bases, and 14 bases separated the two germline ends. This CDR3 is built from 14 residues. Germline assignment: CDR1 MDHEN and CDR2 SYDVKM.

This sequence joins TRBV5-4 and TRBJ2-1; 13 nucleotides match TRBD2. Germline V gene data show CDR1 as SGHNT and CDR2 as YYREEE (reference sequence). This CDR3 has 16 residues. Trimming removed 5 bases from V and 8 bases from J; junction bases left unmatched: 10. The CDR3 region has the DNA TGTGCCAGCAGTTCCCGACTAGCGGGAGGTGCGGATGAGCAGTTCTTC. Translated: CASSSRLAGGADEQFF.

The CDR3 reads CASSTNRAYGYTF. In DNA form, the CDR3 reads TGTGCCAGCAGTACAAACAGGGCGTATGGCTACACCTTC. The chain employs TRBV28 and TRBJ1-2, with D perhaps TRBD1 (6 bases). The ends were cut back, 5 bases at V and 5 bases at J, with 12 bases in the middle. CDR1 is MDHEN, CDR2 SYDVKM, per germline. CDR3 length: 13 residues.

The count of this clone is one. V is TRBV27 and J is TRBJ2-3; TRBD1 matches 9 bases. The CDR3 runs 18 residues. V shed 3 bases and J 3 bases; nucleotides not matched to a gene: 13. The germline CDR1 and CDR2 sequences are MNHEY and SMNVEV (reference sequence). DNA of the CDR3: TGTGCCAGCAGTTTTCTGAGGACAGGGGAACGTGAGACAGATACGCAGTATTTT. It codes for CASSFLRTGERETDTQYF.

V is TRBV15 and J is TRBJ2-2; 9 bases are shared with TRBD2. J was trimmed by 0 bases and V by 7 bases; bases with no gene match: 3. CDR1 is LNHNV, CDR2 YYDKDF, per germline (reference sequence). This CDR3 contains 15 residues. The CDR3 spells CATTWTSANTGELFF. The CDR3 region has the DNA TGTGCCACCACTTGGACTAGCGCGAACACCGGGGAGCTGTTTTTT.

This rearrangement joins TRBV6-2 or TRBV6-3 to TRBJ2-7; no clear D gene. CDR1 and CDR2 (germline): MNHEY, SVGEGT. The germline V and J ends were trimmed by 5 bases and 0 bases, with 8 bases remaining between them. The CDR3 has 13 amino acids. CDR3 residues: CASSPVASYEQYF. The CDR3 region has the DNA TGTGCCAGCAGTCCCGTTGCCTCCTACGAGCAGTACTTC.

DNA of the CDR3: TGCGCCAGCAGCTTCCAGGGGATGAACACTGAAGCTTTCTTT. Protein sequence: CASSFQGMNTEAFF. V usage is TRBV5-1 and J usage is TRBJ1-1, with a tentative D call TRBD1 (6 bases). V lost 2 bases to trimming and J lost 0 bases, with 8 bases between them. Germline values: CDR1 SGHRS, CDR2 YFSETQ. This CDR3 region has 14 residues.

This rearrangement joins TRBV13 to TRBJ1-4, with D maybe TRBD1 (6 bases). The germline gives CDR1 PRHDT, CDR2 FYEKMQ (reference sequence). Deletions cut 5 bases from V and 10 bases from J, with 20 bases between. The length of the CDR3 is 15 residues. Here the CDR3 DNA reads TGTGCCAGCAGCCCAACGAGGGGGGTCGTGAGAAAACTGTTTTTT. Translating gives CASSPTRGVVRKLFF. Combining the CDR3 with reference TRBV13 and TRBJ1-4 gives the whole variable domain AAGVIQSPRHLIKEKRETATLKCYPIPRHDTVYWYQQGPGQDPQFLISFYEKMQSDKGSIPDRFSAQQFSDYHSELNMSSLELGDSALYFCASSPTRGVVRKLFFGSGTQLSVL.

The chain couples TRBV5-6 to TRBJ2-1, with D perhaps TRBD1 (6 bases). CDR1 is SGHDT, CDR2 YYEEEE, per germline. V was shortened by 6 bases and J by 7 bases, with 14 bases between the two germline ends. CDR3 length: 13 amino acids. CDR3 nucleotides: TGTGCCAGCACCCGCTACAGGGCAAATGAGCAGTTCTTC. Amino acid sequence: CASTRYRANEQFF.

The chain has TRBV29-1 and TRBJ2-3; 10 bases agree with TRBD2. The CDR3 spans 16 residues. Germline V gene data show CDR1 as SQVTM and CDR2 as ANQGSEA. Losses at the gene ends were 5 bases for V and 2 bases for J; bases not matched to a gene: 10. This chain's CDR3 is CSVSNPGLANTDTQYF. The CDR3 DNA is TGCAGCGTTTCCAATCCGGGACTAGCGAACACAGATACGCAGTATTTT.

V and J are TRBV2 and TRBJ1-4; D may be TRBD1 (5 bases). Looked up from germline, CDR1 is SNHLY and CDR2 is FYNNEI. The germline V and J ends were trimmed by 8 bases and 6 bases, with 13 bases remaining between them. CDR3 length equals 13 residues. CDR3 bases: TGTGCCAGCTCTTCGGGGCCGGATGAAAAACTGTTTTTT. As protein: CASSSGPDEKLFF.

The chain recombines TRBV2 with TRBJ1-2; D gene unclear. From germline, CDR1 is SNHLY and CDR2 FYNNEI. The V gene lost 0 bases and the J gene lost 11 bases, with 16 bases spanning the gap. The CDR3 has 14 amino acids. In DNA, the CDR3 is TGTGCCAGCAGTGAAGCGCTCCTAGGTGGCCGTTACACCTTC. Amino acids: CASSEALLGGRYTF.

The chain recombines TRBV24-1 with TRBJ2-5; 10 positions agree with TRBD1. The germline CDR1 and CDR2 sequences are KGHDR and SFDVKD. J was trimmed by 5 bases and V by 0 bases; bases with no gene match: 11. This CDR3 is 18 amino acids long. DNA of the CDR3: TGTGCCACCAGTGATTTGCCAGGGACAGGGGCCTATCGGGAGACCCAGTACTTC. Its protein is CATSDLPGTGAYRETQYF.

This chain uses TRBV28 with TRBJ2-2; 8 bases map to TRBD2. Unmatched junction bases numbered 11, after V lost 2 bases and J lost 6 bases. The CDR3 extends over 17 amino acids. Germline CDR1 and CDR2: MDHEN and SYDVKM. The DNA of the CDR3 is TGTGCCAGCAGTTTAGCGTCGAGTAGCGGGATTCCCGGGGAGCTGTTTTTT. This codes for CASSLASSSGIPGELFF.

This clone showed up just once. Here the CDR3 reads CASSLGVAGANVLTF. In nucleotides, the CDR3 is TGTGCCAGCAGCTTAGGGGTGGCGGGGGCCAACGTCCTGACTTTC. The chain links TRBV7-2 to TRBJ2-6; D is unresolved. V dropped 1 base and J dropped 4 bases, with 8 bases sitting between them. This CDR3 region has 15 residues. Germline assignment: CDR1 SGHTA and CDR2 FQGNSA.

The gene calls are TRBV5-1 and TRBJ2-7; tentatively, D is TRBD2 (6 bases). CDR3 length equals 16 residues. V was clipped by 3 bases and J by 0 bases, with 16 bases between them. Germline V gene sequence: CDR1 SGHRS, CDR2 YFSETQ. CDR3 nucleotide sequence: TGCGCCAGCAGCTCGTCCTCCGGGAGCCCCTCCTACGAGCAGTACTTC. It specifies CASSSSSGSPSYEQYF.

The chain links TRBV29-1 to TRBJ2-3, with 9 bases that match TRBD2. Trimming at V came to 6 bases and at J to 6 bases, leaving 7 bases not matched to a gene. The CDR3 runs 13 residues. CDR1 is SQVTM and CDR2 is ANQGSEA in the germline V gene. The DNA for the CDR3 is TGCAGCGTAGAGGGACTAGCTCCCGATACGCAGTATTTT. Translated: CSVEGLAPDTQYF.

The chain has TRBV6-4 and TRBJ2-1, with D unresolved. This CDR3 spans 15 amino acids. Germline V gene lookup returns CDR1 MRHNA and CDR2 SNTAGT. Deletions cut 0 bases from V and 4 bases from J, with 10 bases between. CDR3 loop: CASSDSGDPYNEQFF. DNA of the CDR3: TGTGCCAGCAGTGACTCCGGAGACCCGTACAATGAGCAGTTCTTC.

The V gene is TRBV7-9, the J gene TRBJ2-4; D tentatively reads TRBD1 or TRBD2 (6 bases each). The germline gives CDR1 SEHNR, CDR2 FQNEAQ (reference sequence). This CDR3 comprises 17 residues. The V end was cut by 5 bases, the J end by 3 bases, with 20 bases between. CDR3 sequence reads: CASSPRGGPEGKNIQYF. CDR3 DNA sequence: TGTGCCAGCAGCCCCCGAGGGGGACCGGAGGGCAAAAACATTCAGTACTTC.

Points on this clone: The junction departs from the called germline gene at one end, perhaps through a read error. The chain combines TRBV14 with TRBJ2-1, with unresolved D. The CDR3 extends over 13 amino acids. Germline CDR1 SGHDN, CDR2 FVKESK. The CDR3: CASSQDWVASCVF. CDR3 nucleotides: TGTGCCAGCAGCCAAGATTGGGTAGCCTCCTGCGTCTTC.

The chain uses TRBV5-1 and TRBJ2-1, with a weak D call TRBD2 (5 bases). V dropped 4 bases and J dropped 7 bases, with 18 bases sitting between them. The germline gives CDR1 SGHRS, CDR2 YFSETQ. CDR3 length: 15 residues. CDR3 nucleotide sequence: TGCGCCAGCAGCCCATTAGGACTGAGTGGGAATGAGCAGTTCTTC. Translating gives CASSPLGLSGNEQFF.

V gene TRBV2 combines with J gene TRBJ1-1, with unresolved D. V dropped 6 bases and J dropped 2 bases, with 16 bases sitting between them. Germline CDR1 and CDR2: SNHLY and FYNNEI. The CDR3 is made up of 15 amino acids. CDR3 coding DNA: TGTGCCAGCAGGCTAGAAGGGCGCCCTAACACTGAAGCTTTCTTT. Amino acids: CASRLEGRPNTEAFF.

The chain recombines TRBV7-8 with TRBJ2-1; D is unresolved. Trimming pared 5 bases from V and 6 bases from J, leaving 20 bases between. Germline values: CDR1 SGHVS, CDR2 FQNEAQ. The CDR3 extends over 16 amino acids. CDR3 sequence (DNA): TGTGCCAGCAGCCCCCAAACGGTTGCGTCGGGCAATGAGCAGTTCTTC. Its translation: CASSPQTVASGNEQFF.

The chain uses TRBV7-2 and TRBJ1-4; D possibly corresponds to TRBD1 (5 bases). Germline values: CDR1 SGHTA, CDR2 FQGNSA. The CDR3 extends over 14 amino acids. V was clipped by 4 bases and J by 1 base, with 7 bases between them. The DNA for the CDR3 is TGTGCCAGCAGCTCAGGGTTAACTAATGAAAAACTGTTTTTT. Encoded protein: CASSSGLTNEKLFF.

The rearrangement joins TRBV5-1 to TRBJ2-3, with D maybe TRBD2 (7 bases). This CDR3 comprises 16 residues. CDR1 and CDR2 from the germline V gene are SGHRS and YFSETQ. V gave up 4 bases and J gave up 2 bases, with 17 bases separating them. Here the CDR3 reads CASSPRGAYLTDTQYF. CDR3 sequence (DNA): TGCGCCAGCAGCCCTCGGGGGGCATACCTCACAGATACGCAGTATTTT.

The chain links TRBV2 to TRBJ1-2, with 10 bases matching TRBD1. The CDR3 covers 13 residues. CDR1 and CDR2 (germline): SNHLY, FYNNEI. The trim removed 7 bases at V and 7 bases at J, leaving 6 bases unmatched. The CDR3 DNA sequence: TGTGCCAGCACCCGACAGGGGGCCGTTGGCTACACCTTC. Translated, it gives CASTRQGAVGYTF.